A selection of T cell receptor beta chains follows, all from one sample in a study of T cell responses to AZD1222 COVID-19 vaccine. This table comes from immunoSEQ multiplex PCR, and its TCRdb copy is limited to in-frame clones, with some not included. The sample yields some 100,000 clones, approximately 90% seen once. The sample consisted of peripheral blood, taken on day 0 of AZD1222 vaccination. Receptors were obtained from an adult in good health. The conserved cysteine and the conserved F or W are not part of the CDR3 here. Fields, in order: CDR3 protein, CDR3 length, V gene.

CDR3aa: AIRGGGGEKLF
len: 11
v_gene: TRBV6-5

CDR3aa: SVNSGRYEQY
len: 10
v_gene: TRBV29-1

CDR3aa: ASSSGTSGSMGRNEQF
len: 16
v_gene: TRBV7-3

CDR3aa: ASRVGPLTQY
len: 10
v_gene: TRBV2

CDR3aa: ASSESGGFYEQY
len: 12
v_gene: TRBV10-2

CDR3aa: ASSQVGGVGGYT
len: 12
v_gene: TRBV3-1/TRBV3-2

CDR3aa: ASREYQNTGELF
len: 12
v_gene: TRBV10-1

CDR3aa: ASRTGTSGFNEQF
len: 13
v_gene: TRBV2

CDR3aa: ASSRMGQGQETQY
len: 13
v_gene: TRBV5-4

CDR3aa: ASSQARRSSYEQY
len: 13
v_gene: TRBV4-2

CDR3aa: ASRVGQALAYEQY
len: 13
v_gene: TRBV6-5

CDR3aa: SVLGTGT
len: 7
v_gene: TRBV29-1

CDR3aa: ASSPLGEPDTQY
len: 12
v_gene: TRBV18

CDR3aa: ASSFGGQGQPQH
len: 12
v_gene: TRBV7-9

CDR3aa: ARTGTDYGYT
len: 10
v_gene: TRBV5-1

CDR3aa: ASSLGGQGVNYGYT
len: 14
v_gene: TRBV7-2

CDR3aa: ASSYFGDTDTQY
len: 12
v_gene: TRBV6-2/TRBV6-3

CDR3aa: AWTEQLYGYT
len: 10
v_gene: TRBV30

CDR3aa: ASSPPGYTGELF
len: 12
v_gene: TRBV18

CDR3aa: AWRDPYYGYT
len: 10
v_gene: TRBV30

CDR3aa: ASSLGGLSTDTQY
len: 13
v_gene: TRBV28

CDR3aa: ASHGWGWETQY
len: 11
v_gene: TRBV2

CDR3aa: ASSLSLGTYGYT
len: 12
v_gene: TRBV7-2

CDR3aa: ASNQGRGNTEAF
len: 12
v_gene: TRBV5-1

CDR3aa: ASSQGDAGSGNTIY
len: 14
v_gene: TRBV19

CDR3aa: ASSLPGRGRGGYT
len: 13
v_gene: TRBV3-1/TRBV3-2

CDR3aa: ASSTYRVGAHEQY
len: 13
v_gene: TRBV28

CDR3aa: ASSARKYEQY
len: 10
v_gene: TRBV27

CDR3aa: ASSPALGSETQY
len: 12
v_gene: TRBV14

CDR3aa: ASSFQGTATNEKLF
len: 14
v_gene: TRBV5-8

CDR3aa: ASSTNRDTIAKNIQY
len: 15
v_gene: TRBV5-4

CDR3aa: ASSIGPELF
len: 9
v_gene: TRBV19

CDR3aa: ASSQGRGGGSPLH
len: 13
v_gene: TRBV4-2

CDR3aa: ASSIPDRAGYSNQPQH
len: 16
v_gene: TRBV19

CDR3aa: ASSSVQAGGGTGELF
len: 15
v_gene: TRBV5-1

CDR3aa: ASSQAGQYYEQY
len: 12
v_gene: TRBV4-1

CDR3aa: ASSFLQGKETQY
len: 12
v_gene: TRBV5-4

CDR3aa: ASSLLLASTDTQY
len: 13
v_gene: TRBV11-2

CDR3aa: ASRTGSGGYT
len: 10
v_gene: TRBV6-5